The entry that follows covers one TCR beta chain sequence. The CDR3 has 12 residues. Trimming stripped 2 bases from V and 2 bases from J, with 3 bases between. The germline V gene encodes CDR1 SQVTM and CDR2 ANQGSEA. Here immunoSEQ multiplex PCR was the method, and the copy in TCRdb shows in-frame clones only, minus some. The sample lists about 87,000 clones; about 71% were seen once. The data derive from a study of blood T cell repertoires in COVID-19. This TCR was recovered from a woman aged 45-60 years with acute or convalescent COVID-19. The specimen was peripheral blood. J is TRBJ1-4 and V is TRBV29-1; D uncertain. CDR3 loop: CSVELTNEKLFF. The CDR3 DNA reads as TGCAGCGTTGAACTGACTAATGAAAAACTGTTTTTT.